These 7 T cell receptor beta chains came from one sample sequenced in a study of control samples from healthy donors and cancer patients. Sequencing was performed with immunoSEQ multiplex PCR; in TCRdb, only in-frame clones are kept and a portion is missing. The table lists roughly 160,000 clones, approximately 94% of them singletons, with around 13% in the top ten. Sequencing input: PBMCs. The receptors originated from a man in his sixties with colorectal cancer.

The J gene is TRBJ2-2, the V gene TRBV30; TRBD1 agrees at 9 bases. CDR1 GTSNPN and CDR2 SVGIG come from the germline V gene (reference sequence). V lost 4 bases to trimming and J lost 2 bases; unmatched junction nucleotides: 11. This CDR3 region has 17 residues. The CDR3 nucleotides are TGTGCCTGGAACCCAACGGCGGGACAGGGCAACACCGGGGAGCTGTTTTTT. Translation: CAWNPTAGQGNTGELFF.

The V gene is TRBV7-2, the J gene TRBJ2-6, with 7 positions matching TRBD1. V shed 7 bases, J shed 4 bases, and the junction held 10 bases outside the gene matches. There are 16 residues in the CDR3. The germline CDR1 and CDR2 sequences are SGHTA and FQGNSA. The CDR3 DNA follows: TGTGCCAGCACCCAAGTAGGGGGCTTAGGGGCCAACGTCCTGACTTTC. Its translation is CASTQVGGLGANVLTF.

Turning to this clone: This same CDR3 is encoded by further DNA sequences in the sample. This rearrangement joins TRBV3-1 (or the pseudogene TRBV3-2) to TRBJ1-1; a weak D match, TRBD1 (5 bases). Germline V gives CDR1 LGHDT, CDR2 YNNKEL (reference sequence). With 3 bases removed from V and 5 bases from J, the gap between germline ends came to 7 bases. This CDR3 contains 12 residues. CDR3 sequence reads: CASSHGATEAFF. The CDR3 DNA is TGTGCCAGCAGCCACGGGGCGACTGAAGCTTTCTTT.

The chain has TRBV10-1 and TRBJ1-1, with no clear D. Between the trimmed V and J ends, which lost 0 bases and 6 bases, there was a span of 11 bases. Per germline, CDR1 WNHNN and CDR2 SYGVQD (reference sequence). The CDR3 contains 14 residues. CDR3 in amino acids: CASSESTGKAEAFF. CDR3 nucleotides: TGCGCCAGCAGTGAGTCGACGGGGAAGGCTGAAGCTTTCTTT.

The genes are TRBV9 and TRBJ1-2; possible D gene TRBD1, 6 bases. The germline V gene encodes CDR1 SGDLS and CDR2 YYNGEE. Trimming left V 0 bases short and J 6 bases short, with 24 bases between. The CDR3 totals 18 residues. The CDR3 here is CASSVVDRVTSTDNGYTF. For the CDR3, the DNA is TGTGCCAGCAGCGTAGTGGACAGAGTGACTTCTACAGACAATGGCTACACCTTC. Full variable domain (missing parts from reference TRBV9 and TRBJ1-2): DSGVTQTPKHLITATGQRVTLRCSPRSGDLSVYWYQQSLDQGLQFLIQYYNGEERAKGNILERFSAQQFPDLHSELNLSSLELGDSALYFCASSVVDRVTSTDNGYTFGSGTRLTVV.

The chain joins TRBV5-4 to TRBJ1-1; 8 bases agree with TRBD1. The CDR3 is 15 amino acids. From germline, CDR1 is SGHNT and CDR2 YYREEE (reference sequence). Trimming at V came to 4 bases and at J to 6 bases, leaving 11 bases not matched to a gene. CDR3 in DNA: TGTGCCAGCAGCGAGGGACAGGTCAGGGGGGCTGAAGCTTTCTTT. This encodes CASSEGQVRGAEAFF.

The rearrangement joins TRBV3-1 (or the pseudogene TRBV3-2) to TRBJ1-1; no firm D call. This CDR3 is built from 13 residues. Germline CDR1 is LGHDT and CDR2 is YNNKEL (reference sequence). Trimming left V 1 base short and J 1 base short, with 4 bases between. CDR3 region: CASSQAANTEAFF. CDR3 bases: TGTGCCAGCAGCCAAGCTGCGAACACTGAAGCTTTCTTT.